These T cell receptor beta chains were read from a single sample in a study of cytomegalovirus exposure and HLA in healthy donors. Method: immunoSEQ multiplex PCR; TCRdb's copy keeps in-frame clones and lacks some. The data hold about 130,000 clones, with 80% to 90% observed a single time. The specimen sequenced was PBMCs. Receptor source: a woman in her 30s in good health and CMV-seropositive. Each CDR3 is given with its conserved first and last residue. Each record gives: V gene, D gene, CDR3 protein. A D gene is named only where the DNA matches it firmly.

>TRBV7-9|TRBD2
CASSPSGLAGLYEQYF
>TRBV5-1|.
CASSLRLDINEQFF
>TRBV28|.
CASSLFPGDTQYF
>TRBV5-6|.
CASSLDVGSYGYTF
>TRBV5-1|.
CASSSQGIDEQFF
>TRBV5-4|TRBD1
CASSLAVSGGVYGYTF
>TRBV6-1|TRBD2
CASRGASGSPGELFF
>TRBV6-4|TRBD2
CASSVAGSTDTQYF
>TRBV4-1|.
CASSHVAKGDRRGGQHF
>TRBV5-1|TRBD1
CASSLEGGKAFF
>TRBV4-1|.
CASSQDSEKLFF
>TRBV7-8|TRBD1
CASSLRDRGRRNEQYF
>TRBV5-4|.
CASSLGQGPGTAKNIQYF
>TRBV7-8|TRBD1
CASSKTGARLREQYF
>TRBV1|.
CTSSQLGLATGELFF
>TRBV9|TRBD1
CASSDGTGEKAFF
>TRBV6-1|TRBD1
CASSGQGIVYGYTF
>TRBV18|.
CASSPTSYSGNTIYF